This entry lists 5 T cell receptor beta chains sequenced from one sample in a study of cytomegalovirus exposure and HLA in healthy donors. Primers for the PCR totalled 60 Vbeta and 13 Jbeta. The protocol was immunoSEQ multiplex PCR, while the TCRdb copy is restricted to in-frame clones and leaves out a portion. This table holds some 150,000 clones, approximately 82% found once. The specimen was PBMCs. The receptors were gathered from a man aged 25-45 years in good health and CMV-seropositive.

This rearrangement joins TRBV27 to TRBJ2-3; possible D gene TRBD2, 6 bases. The CDR3 has 13 residues. Trimming took 0 bases from V and 5 from J, leaving 6 bases between them. Germline V gene data show CDR1 as MNHEY and CDR2 as SMNVEV (reference sequence). The CDR3 DNA follows: TGTGCCAGCAGTTTATCGCGGGGAGATACGCAGTATTTT. The encoded protein is CASSLSRGDTQYF.

This sequence joins TRBV18 and TRBJ2-3, with TRBD2 identical over 15 bases. With V trimmed by 2 bases and J by 2 bases, 2 bases remained unmatched. The CDR3 loop spans 17 amino acids. Germline assignment: CDR1 KGHSH and CDR2 LQKENI. Here the CDR3 DNA reads TGTGCCAGCTCACCAGGGACTAGCGGGAGGACCACAGATACGCAGTATTTT. Translated: CASSPGTSGRTTDTQYF.

This clone was picked up a small number of times. This sequence joins TRBV6-4 and TRBJ2-7, with D perhaps matching TRBD1 (6 bases). CDR1 is MRHNA, CDR2 SNTAGT, per germline. V was trimmed by 4 bases and J by 6 bases, leaving 13 bases between them. This CDR3 is built from 13 residues. The CDR3, as DNA: TGTGCCAGCAGTGCCCAGGGGCAGGGCGAGCAGTACTTC. Translated, it gives CASSAQGQGEQYF.

The CDR3 nucleotides are TGTGCCAGTAGTATTTATGGGGAGGGCAGCAATCAGCCCCAGCATTTT. Translated: CASSIYGEGSNQPQHF. The chain joins TRBV19 to TRBJ1-5, with D unresolved. The CDR3 is made up of 16 amino acids. Germline CDR1 and CDR2: LNHDA and SQIVND (reference sequence). Deletions cut 3 bases from V and 1 base from J, with 13 bases between. The entire variable domain, with the rest obtained from reference TRBV19 and TRBJ1-5, is as follows: DGGITQSPKYLFRKEGQNVTLSCEQNLNHDAMYWYRQDPGQGLRLIYYSQIVNDFQKGDIAEGYSVSREKKESFPLTVTSAQKNPTAFYLCASSIYGEGSNQPQHFGDGTRLSIL.

The rearrangement uses TRBV28 and TRBJ2-6; a weak D match, TRBD1 (6 bases). CDR3 length equals 18 residues. The germline V and J ends were trimmed by 4 bases and 0 bases, with 16 bases remaining between them. Germline-derived CDR1 and CDR2 are MDHEN and SYDVKM. The CDR3 protein is CASSWGTPPGSGANVLTF. CDR3 in DNA: TGTGCCAGCAGTTGGGGGACACCCCCCGGCTCTGGGGCCAACGTCCTGACTTTC.